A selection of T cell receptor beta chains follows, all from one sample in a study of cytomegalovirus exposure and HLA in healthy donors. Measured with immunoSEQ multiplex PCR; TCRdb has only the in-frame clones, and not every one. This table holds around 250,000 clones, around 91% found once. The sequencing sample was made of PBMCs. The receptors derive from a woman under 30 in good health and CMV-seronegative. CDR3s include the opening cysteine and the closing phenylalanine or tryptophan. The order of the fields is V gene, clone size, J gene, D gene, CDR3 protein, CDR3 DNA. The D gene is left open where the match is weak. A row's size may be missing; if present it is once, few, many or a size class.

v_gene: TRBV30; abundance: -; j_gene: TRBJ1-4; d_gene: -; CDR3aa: CAWSERARGEKLFF; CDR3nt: TGTGCCTGGAGTGAGCGGGCCCGAGGGGAAAAACTGTTTTTT
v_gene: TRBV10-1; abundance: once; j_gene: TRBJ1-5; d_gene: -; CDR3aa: CASPGLGMGQPQHF; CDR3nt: TGCGCCAGCCCAGGGCTAGGGATGGGTCAGCCCCAGCATTTT
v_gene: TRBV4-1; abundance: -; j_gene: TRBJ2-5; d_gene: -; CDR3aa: CASSQGEASQRGTQYF; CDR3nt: TGCGCCAGCAGCCAAGGAGAGGCTAGCCAAAGAGGGACCCAGTACTTC
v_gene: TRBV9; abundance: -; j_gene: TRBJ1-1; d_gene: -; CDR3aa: CASSPQGNTEAFF; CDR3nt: TGTGCCAGCAGCCCGCAGGGGAACACTGAAGCTTTCTTT
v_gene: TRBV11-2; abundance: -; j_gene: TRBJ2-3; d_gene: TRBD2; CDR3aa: CASSFASGRTDTQYF; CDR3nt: TGTGCCAGCAGCTTTGCTAGCGGGCGCACAGATACGCAGTATTTT
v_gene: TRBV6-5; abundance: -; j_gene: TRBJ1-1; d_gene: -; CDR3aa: CASSYGQGLLTEAFF; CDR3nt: TGTGCCAGCAGTTACGGGCAGGGTCTTTTAACTGAAGCTTTCTTT
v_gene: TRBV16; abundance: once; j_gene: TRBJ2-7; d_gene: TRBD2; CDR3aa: CASSPRTSGGDEQYF; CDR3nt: TGTGCCAGCAGCCCGCGGACTAGCGGGGGCGACGAGCAGTACTTC
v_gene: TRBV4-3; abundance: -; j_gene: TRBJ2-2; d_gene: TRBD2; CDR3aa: CASSQVRGVRAGELFF; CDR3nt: TGCGCCAGCAGCCAAGTCCGGGGGGTTCGGGCCGGGGAGCTGTTTTTT
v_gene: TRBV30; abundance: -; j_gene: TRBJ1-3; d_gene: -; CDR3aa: CAWSAVSGNTIYF; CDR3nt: TGTGCCTGGAGTGCGGTCTCTGGAAACACCATATATTTT
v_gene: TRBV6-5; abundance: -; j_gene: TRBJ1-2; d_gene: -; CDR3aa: CASSTSGGASYGYTF; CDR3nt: TGTGCCAGCAGTACCTCGGGGGGCGCAAGCTATGGCTACACCTTC
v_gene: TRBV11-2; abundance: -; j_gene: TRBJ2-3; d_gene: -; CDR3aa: CASSLQFADTQYF; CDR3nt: TGTGCCAGCAGCTTACAGTTCGCAGATACGCAGTATTTT
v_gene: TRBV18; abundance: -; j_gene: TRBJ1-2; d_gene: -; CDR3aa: CASSSTGGYYGYTF; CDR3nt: TGTGCCAGCTCCTCTACGGGAGGCTACTATGGCTACACCTTC
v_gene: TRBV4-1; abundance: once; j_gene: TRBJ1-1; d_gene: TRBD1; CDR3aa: CASSQVGQGDTEAFF; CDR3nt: TGCGCCAGCAGCCAAGTAGGACAGGGTGACACTGAAGCTTTCTTT
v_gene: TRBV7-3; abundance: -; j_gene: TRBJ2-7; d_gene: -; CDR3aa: CASSLGSPSYEQYF; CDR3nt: TGTGCCAGCAGCTTGGGCAGCCCCTCCTACGAGCAGTACTTC
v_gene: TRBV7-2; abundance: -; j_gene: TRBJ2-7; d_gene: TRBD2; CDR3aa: CASSSGLAGEQYF; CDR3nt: TGTGCCAGCAGCTCTGGACTAGCGGGCGAGCAGTACTTC
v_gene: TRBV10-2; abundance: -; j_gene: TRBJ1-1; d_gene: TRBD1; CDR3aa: CASRAGTVRNTEAFF; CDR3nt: TGCGCCAGCAGGGCCGGGACAGTTAGGAACACTGAAGCTTTCTTT
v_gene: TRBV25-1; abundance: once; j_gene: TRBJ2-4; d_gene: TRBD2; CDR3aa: CASMGLAGKNIQYF; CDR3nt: TGTGCCAGCATGGGGCTAGCGGGGAAGAACATTCAGTACTTC
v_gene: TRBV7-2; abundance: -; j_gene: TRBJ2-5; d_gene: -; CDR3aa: CASSLGVADQETQYF; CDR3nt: TGTGCCAGCAGCTTAGGAGTGGCGGATCAAGAGACCCAGTACTTC
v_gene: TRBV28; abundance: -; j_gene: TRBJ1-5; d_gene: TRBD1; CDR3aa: CASSLWDVKTGGNQPQHF; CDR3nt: TGTGCCAGCAGTTTATGGGATGTTAAGACAGGGGGCAATCAGCCCCAGCATTTT